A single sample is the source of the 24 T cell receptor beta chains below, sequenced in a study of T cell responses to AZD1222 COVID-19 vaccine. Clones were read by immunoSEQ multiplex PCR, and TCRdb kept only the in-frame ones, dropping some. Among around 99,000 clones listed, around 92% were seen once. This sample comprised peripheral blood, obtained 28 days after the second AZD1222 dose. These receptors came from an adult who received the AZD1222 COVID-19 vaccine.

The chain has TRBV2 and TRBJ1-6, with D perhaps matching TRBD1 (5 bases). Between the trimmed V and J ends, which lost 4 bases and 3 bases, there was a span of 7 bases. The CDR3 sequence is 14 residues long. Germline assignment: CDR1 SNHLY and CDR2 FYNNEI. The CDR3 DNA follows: TGTGCCAGCAGTGCAGGGAACTATAATTCACCCCTCCACTTT. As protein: CASSAGNYNSPLHF.

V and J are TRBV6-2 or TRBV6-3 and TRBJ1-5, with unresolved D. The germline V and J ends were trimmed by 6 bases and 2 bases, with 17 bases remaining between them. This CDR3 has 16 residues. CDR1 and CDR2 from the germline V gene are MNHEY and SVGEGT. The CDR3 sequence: CASSRSSGNGNQPQHF. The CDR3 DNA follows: TGTGCCAGCAGCCGCTCCTCCGGGAATGGCAATCAGCCCCAGCATTTT.

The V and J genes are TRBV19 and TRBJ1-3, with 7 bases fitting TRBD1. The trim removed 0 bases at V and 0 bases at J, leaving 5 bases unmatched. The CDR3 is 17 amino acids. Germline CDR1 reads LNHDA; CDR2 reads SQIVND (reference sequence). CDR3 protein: CASSIEGQRHSGNTIYF. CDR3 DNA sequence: TGTGCCAGTAGTATAGAGGGACAGCGACACTCTGGAAACACCATATATTTT.

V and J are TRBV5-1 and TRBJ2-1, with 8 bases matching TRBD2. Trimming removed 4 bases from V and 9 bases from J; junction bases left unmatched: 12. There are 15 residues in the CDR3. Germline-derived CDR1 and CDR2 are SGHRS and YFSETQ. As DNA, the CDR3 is TGCGCCAGCAGCACTACTAGGGGACTAGTCAGTGAGCAGTTCTTC. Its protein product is CASSTTRGLVSEQFF.

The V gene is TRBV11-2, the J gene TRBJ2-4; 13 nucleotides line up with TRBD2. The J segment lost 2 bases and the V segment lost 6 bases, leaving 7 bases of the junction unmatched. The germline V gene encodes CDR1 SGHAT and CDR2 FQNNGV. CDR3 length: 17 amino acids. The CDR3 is CASRLAGGPDTKNIQYF. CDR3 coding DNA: TGTGCCAGCAGACTAGCGGGAGGGCCCGACACCAAAAACATTCAGTACTTC.

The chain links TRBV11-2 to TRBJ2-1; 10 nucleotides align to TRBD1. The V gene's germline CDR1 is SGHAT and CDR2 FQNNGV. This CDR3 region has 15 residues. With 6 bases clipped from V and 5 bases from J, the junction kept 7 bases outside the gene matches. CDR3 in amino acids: CASSTGTGAHNEQFF. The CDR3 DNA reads TGTGCCAGCAGTACCGGGACAGGGGCCCACAATGAGCAGTTCTTC. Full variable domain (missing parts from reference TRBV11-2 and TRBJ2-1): EAGVAQSPRYKIIEKRQSVAFWCNPISGHATLYWYQQILGQGPKLLIQFQNNGVVDDSQLPKDRFSAERLKGVDSTLKIQPAKLEDSAVYLCASSTGTGAHNEQFFGPGTRLTVL.

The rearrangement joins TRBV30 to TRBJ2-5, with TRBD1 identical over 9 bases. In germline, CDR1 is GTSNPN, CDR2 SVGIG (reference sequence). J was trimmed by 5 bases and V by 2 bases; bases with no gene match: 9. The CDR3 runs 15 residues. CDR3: CAWSFRTGAGETQYF. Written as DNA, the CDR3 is TGTGCCTGGAGTTTCCGGACAGGGGCGGGGGAGACCCAGTACTTC.

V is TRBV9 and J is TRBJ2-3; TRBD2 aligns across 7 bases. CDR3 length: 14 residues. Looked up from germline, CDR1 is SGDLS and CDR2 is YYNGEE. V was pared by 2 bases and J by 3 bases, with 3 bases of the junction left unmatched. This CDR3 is CASSVDGGTDTQYF. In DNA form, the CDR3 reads TGTGCCAGCAGCGTTGACGGGGGGACAGATACGCAGTATTTT.

The CDR3 DNA reads as TGTGCCAGCAGTTTAAGGGGACATTCTAACTATGGCTACACCTTC. Encoded protein: CASSLRGHSNYGYTF. V usage is TRBV27 and J usage is TRBJ1-2, with D perhaps TRBD1 (6 bases). CDR1 and CDR2 from the germline V gene are MNHEY and SMNVEV (reference sequence). The germline V and J ends were trimmed by 2 bases and 0 bases, with 10 bases remaining between them. The CDR3 loop spans 15 amino acids.

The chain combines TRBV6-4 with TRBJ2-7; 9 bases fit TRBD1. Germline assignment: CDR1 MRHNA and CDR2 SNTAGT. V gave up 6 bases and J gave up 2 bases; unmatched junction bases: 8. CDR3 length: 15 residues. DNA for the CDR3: TGTGCCAGCAGGGATACACGGGACAGGGCCTACGAGCAGTACTTC. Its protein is CASRDTRDRAYEQYF.

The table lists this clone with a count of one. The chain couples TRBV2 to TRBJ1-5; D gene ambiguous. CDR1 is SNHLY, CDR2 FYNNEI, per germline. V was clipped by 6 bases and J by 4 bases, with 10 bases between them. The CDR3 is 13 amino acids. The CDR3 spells CASRRAENQPQHF. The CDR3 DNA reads TGTGCCAGCAGGAGGGCAGAAAATCAGCCCCAGCATTTT.

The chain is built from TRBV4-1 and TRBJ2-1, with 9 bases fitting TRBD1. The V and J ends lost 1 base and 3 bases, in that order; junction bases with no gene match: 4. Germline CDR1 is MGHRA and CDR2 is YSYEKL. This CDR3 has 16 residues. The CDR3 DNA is TGCGCCAGCAGCCAAGCATCGGGACAGGGCTACAATGAGCAGTTCTTC. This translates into CASSQASGQGYNEQFF.

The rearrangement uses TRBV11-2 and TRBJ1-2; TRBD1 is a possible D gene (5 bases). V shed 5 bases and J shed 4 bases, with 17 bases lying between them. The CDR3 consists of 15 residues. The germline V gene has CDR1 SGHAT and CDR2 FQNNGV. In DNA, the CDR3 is TGTGCCAGCAGCCAAGGACATGTAAGGACCTATGGCTACACCTTC. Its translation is CASSQGHVRTYGYTF.

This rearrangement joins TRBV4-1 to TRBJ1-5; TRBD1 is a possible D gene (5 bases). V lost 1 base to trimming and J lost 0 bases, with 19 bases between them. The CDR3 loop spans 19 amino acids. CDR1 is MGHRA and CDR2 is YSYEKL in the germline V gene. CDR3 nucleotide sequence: TGCGCCAGCAGCCAAGGGAGCTTGGGACTGCGTTATAGCAATCAGCCCCAGCATTTT. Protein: CASSQGSLGLRYSNQPQHF.

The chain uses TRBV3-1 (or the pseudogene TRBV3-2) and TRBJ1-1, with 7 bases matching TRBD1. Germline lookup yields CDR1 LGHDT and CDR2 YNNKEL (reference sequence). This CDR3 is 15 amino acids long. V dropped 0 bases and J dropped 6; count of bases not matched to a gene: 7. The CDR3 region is CASSQERGRRAEAFF. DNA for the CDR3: TGTGCCAGCAGCCAAGAAAGGGGGCGCAGGGCTGAAGCTTTCTTT.

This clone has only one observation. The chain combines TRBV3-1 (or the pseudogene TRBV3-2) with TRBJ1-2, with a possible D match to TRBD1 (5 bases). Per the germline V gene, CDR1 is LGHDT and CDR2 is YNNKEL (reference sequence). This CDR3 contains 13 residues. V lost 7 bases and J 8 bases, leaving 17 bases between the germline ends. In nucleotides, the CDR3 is TGTGCCAGCACCCTCGGGTCCAGGGACGGCTACACCTTC. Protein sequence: CASTLGSRDGYTF.

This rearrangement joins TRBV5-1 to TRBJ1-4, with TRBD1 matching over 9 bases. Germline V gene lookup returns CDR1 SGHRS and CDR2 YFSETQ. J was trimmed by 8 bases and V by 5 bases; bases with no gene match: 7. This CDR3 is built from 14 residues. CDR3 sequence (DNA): TGCGCCAGCAGACCACAGGGGGCATGGGAAAAACTGTTTTTT. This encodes CASRPQGAWEKLFF.

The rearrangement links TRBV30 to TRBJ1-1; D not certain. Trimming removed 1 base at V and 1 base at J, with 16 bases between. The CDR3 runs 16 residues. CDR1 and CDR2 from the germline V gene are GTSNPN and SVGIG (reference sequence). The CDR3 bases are TGTGCCTGGAGTGCGGGCCGGGTCCACGGGAACACTGAAGCTTTCTTT. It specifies CAWSAGRVHGNTEAFF. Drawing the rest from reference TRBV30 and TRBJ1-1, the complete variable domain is SQTIHQWPATLVQPVGSPLSLECTVEGTSNPNLYWYRQAAGRGLQLLFYSVGIGQISSEVPQNLSASRPQDRQFILSSKKLLLSDSGFYLCAWSAGRVHGNTEAFFGQGTRLTVV.

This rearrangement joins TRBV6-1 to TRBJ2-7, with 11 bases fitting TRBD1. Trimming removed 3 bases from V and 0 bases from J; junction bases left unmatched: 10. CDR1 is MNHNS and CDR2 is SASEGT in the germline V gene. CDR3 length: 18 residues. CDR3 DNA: TGTGCCAGCAGTGAGGACAGGGGGCGGAGGACTACCTCCTACGAGCAGTACTTC. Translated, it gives CASSEDRGRRTTSYEQYF.

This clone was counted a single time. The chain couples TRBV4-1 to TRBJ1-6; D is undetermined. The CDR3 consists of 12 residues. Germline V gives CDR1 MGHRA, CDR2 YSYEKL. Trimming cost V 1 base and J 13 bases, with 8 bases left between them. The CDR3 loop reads CASSQGLWPLHF. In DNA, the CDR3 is TGCGCCAGCAGCCAAGGTTTGTGGCCCCTCCACTTT.

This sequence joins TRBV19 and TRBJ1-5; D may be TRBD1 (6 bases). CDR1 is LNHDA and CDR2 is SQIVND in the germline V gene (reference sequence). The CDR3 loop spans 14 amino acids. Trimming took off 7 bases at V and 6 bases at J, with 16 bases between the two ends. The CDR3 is CASTPGTRGQPQHF. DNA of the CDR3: TGTGCCAGTACCCCCGGGACACGGGGTCAGCCCCAGCATTTT. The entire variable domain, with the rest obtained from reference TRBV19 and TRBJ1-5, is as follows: DGGITQSPKYLFRKEGQNVTLSCEQNLNHDAMYWYRQDPGQGLRLIYYSQIVNDFQKGDIAEGYSVSREKKESFPLTVTSAQKNPTAFYLCASTPGTRGQPQHFGDGTRLSIL.

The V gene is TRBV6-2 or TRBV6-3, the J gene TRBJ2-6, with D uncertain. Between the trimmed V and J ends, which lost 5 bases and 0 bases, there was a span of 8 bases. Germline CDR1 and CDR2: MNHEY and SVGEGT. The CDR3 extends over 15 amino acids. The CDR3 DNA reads TGTGCCAGCAGTCGCAGCCTCTCTGGGGCCAACGTCCTGACTTTC. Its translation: CASSRSLSGANVLTF.

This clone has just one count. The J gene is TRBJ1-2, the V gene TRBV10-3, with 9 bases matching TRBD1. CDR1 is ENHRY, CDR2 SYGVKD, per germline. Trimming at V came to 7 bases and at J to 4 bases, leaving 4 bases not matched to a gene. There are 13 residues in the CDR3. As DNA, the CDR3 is TGTGCCATCACCACAGGGGGCTTCTATGGCTACACCTTC. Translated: CAITTGGFYGYTF.

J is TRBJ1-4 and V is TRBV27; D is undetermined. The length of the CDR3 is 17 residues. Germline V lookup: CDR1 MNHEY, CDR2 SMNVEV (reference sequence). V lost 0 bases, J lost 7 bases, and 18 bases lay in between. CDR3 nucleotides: TGTGCCAGCAGTTTATCTCCCAAGACTCGTATACCTGAAAAACTGTTTTTT. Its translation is CASSLSPKTRIPEKLFF. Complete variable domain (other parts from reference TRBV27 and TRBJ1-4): EAQVTQNPRYLITVTGKKLTVTCSQNMNHEYMSWYRQDPGLGLRQIYYSMNVEVTDKGDVPEGYKVSRKEKRNFPLILESPSPNQTSLYFCASSLSPKTRIPEKLFFGSGTQLSVL.